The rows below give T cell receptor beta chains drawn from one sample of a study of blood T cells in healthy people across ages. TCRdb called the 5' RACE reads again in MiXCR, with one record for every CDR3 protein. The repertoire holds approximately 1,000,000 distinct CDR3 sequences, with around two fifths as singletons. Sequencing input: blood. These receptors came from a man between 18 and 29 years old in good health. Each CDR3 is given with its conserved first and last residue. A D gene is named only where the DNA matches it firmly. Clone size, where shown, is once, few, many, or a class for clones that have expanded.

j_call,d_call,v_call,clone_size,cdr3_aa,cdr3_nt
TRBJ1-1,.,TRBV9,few,CASSIHRANTEAFF,TGTGCCAGCAGCATACACAGGGCGAACACTGAAGCTTTCTTT
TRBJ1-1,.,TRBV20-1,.,CSAVKTLWSATEAFF,TGCAGTGCTGTTAAGACACTGTGGTCGGCCACTGAAGCTTTCTTT
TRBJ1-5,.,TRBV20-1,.,CSARDRGDRPQHF,TGCAGTGCTAGAGATCGTGGGGATCGGCCCCAGCATTTT
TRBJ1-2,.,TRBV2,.,CASSDFGLTQRKGYTF,TGTGCCAGCAGTGACTTCGGTTTAACTCAACGGAAGGGCTACACCTTC
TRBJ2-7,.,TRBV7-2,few,CASRRRGPGSYEQYF,TGTGCCAGCAGACGAAGGGGACCTGGATCCTACGAGCAGTACTTC
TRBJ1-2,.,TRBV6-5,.,CASSYSIPKGPYGYTF,TGTGCCAGCAGTTACTCGATACCTAAGGGTCCCTATGGCTACACCTTC
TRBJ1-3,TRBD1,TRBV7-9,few,CASSFSATGAGNTIYF,TGTGCCAGCAGCTTTTCCGCCACAGGGGCTGGAAACACCATATATTTT
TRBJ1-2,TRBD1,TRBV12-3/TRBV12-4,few,CASSDRAPGYTF,TGTGCCAGCAGTGACAGGGCGCCTGGCTACACCTTC
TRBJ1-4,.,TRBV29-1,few,CSVQEGARDEKLFF,TGCAGCGTCCAAGAAGGGGCCAGGGATGAAAAACTGTTTTTT
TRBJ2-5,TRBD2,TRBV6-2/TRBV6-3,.,CASSYLLAGGQETQYF,TGTGCCAGCAGTTACCTCCTAGCGGGGGGCCAAGAGACCCAGTACTTC
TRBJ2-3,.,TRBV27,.,CASSSLQGLTAATQYF,TGTGCCAGCAGTTCTTTACAGGGTTTGACGGCAGCTACGCAGTATTTT
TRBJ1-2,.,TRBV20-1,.,CSTRGGDYGYTF,TGCAGTACTAGAGGAGGGGACTATGGCTACACCTTC
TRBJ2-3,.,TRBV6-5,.,CASSHSRGLGTEMQYF,TGTGCCAGCAGTCACTCTCGGGGACTGGGGACAGAGATGCAGTATTTT
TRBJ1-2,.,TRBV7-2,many,CASSTPDSRYGYTF,TGTGCCAGCAGCACCCCGGACAGCCGGTATGGCTACACCTTC
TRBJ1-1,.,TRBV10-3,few,CAISNRDESFF,TGTGCCATTTCTAACAGGGATGAGTCTTTCTTT
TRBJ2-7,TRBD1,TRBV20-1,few,CSATEDRENYEQYF,TGCAGTGCTACCGAGGACAGGGAGAACTACGAGCAGTACTTC
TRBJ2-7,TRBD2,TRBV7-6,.,CASSLETSGDYNEQYF,TGTGCCAGCAGCTTAGAAACTAGCGGGGATTACAATGAGCAGTACTTC
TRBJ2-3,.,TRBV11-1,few,CASSFTGKDTQYF,TGTGCCAGCAGCTTCACGGGTAAAGATACGCAGTATTTT
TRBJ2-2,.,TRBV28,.,CASSFLSGGGTGELFF,TGTGCCAGCAGTTTTTTGTCGGGGGGCGGCACCGGGGAGCTGTTTTTT
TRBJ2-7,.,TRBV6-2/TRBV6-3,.,CASFKADRPYEQYF,TGTGCCAGCTTTAAAGCCGACAGACCCTACGAGCAGTACTTC
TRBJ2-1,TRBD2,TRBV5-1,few,CASSLKLADLEQFF,TGCGCCAGCAGCTTGAAGCTAGCGGATCTTGAGCAGTTCTTC
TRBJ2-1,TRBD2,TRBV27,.,CASRVSGAEQFF,TGTGCCAGCAGAGTTAGCGGGGCCGAGCAGTTCTTC
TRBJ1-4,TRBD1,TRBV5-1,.,CASSGGTATNEKLFF,TGCGCCAGCAGCGGAGGGACAGCAACTAATGAAAAACTGTTTTTT
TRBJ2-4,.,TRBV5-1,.,CASSVVPKGSKNIQYF,TGCGCCAGCAGCGTGGTTCCGAAGGGGTCCAAAAACATTCAGTACTTC